This T cell receptor (beta chain) appears in the sequencing data of a study of tumor and adjacent non-tumor tissue in lung cancer. TCRbeta libraries were built with three rounds of nested PCR, modified from ARM-PCR. One entry per CDR3 protein, called by TCRdb with MiXCR from the multiplex PCR reads. The sample yields 69,000 or so distinct CDR3 sequences, 73% seen once. The template was RNA from unsorted bulk tissue. Chemotherapy-naive patients with new lung cancer underwent thoracic surgery in China, August–late 2014. Study-wide results and caveats: Shorter survival was associated with higher TCR diversity in tumors. Compared with tumor, normal lung showed significantly lower TCR diversity. Top 100 clones took a larger repertoire share in normal lung.

A note on this clonotype: Its target is unknown.

Trimming stripped 5 bases from V and 10 bases from J, with 21 bases between. The CDR3 spans 15 residues. Looked up from germline, CDR1 is DFQATT and CDR2 is SNEGSKA (reference sequence). This chain joins TRBV20-1 and TRBJ1-6, with D tentatively TRBD1 (5 bases). This clonotype was sampled from a man in his sixties with non-small cell lung cancer. The material sequenced was lung tumor tissue. The CDR3 nucleotides read TGCAGTGCTGTCCCGCCCTCAGGGTTAATCTCACCCCTCCACTTT. It yields the protein CSAVPPSGLISPLHF.